The 13 T cell receptor beta chains below were found in one sample sequenced in a study of response to subunit inactivated influenza vaccine. TCRdb re-called the RT-PCR reads with MiXCR, one entry per CDR3 protein. The table lists around 580,000 distinct CDR3 sequences, approximately 12% of them singletons, with 10% in the top ten. The source was PBMCs from blood, collected on the day of vaccination. Receptors were obtained from a man in his forties or fifties who received an inactivated influenza vaccine.

This chain connects TRBV7-6 to TRBJ2-7; 7 positions agree with TRBD1. This CDR3 contains 15 residues. Trimming at V came to 1 base and at J to 4 bases, leaving 7 bases not matched to a gene. The germline gives CDR1 SGHVS, CDR2 FNYEAQ. DNA of the CDR3: TGTGCCAGCAGCTTAGAGACAGGGAGAGGGTACGAGCAGTACTTC. Translation: CASSLETGRGYEQYF.

This clonotype was detected a few times. The junction and the germline gene differ at one end; a read error may be behind it. The chain combines TRBV5-1 with TRBJ1-6; 8 bases map to TRBD1. This CDR3 contains 15 residues. Per the germline V gene, CDR1 is SGHRS and CDR2 is YFSETQ. CDR3 in DNA: TGCCCCAGCAGCTCAGGGACAGGCTCGGGTTCACCCCTCCACTTT. Amino acid sequence: CPSSSGTGSGSPLHF.

The CDR3 nucleotides are TGTGCCAGCAGTCGAGGACCCTTCGGCAGCCTCCACTTT. Its translation: CASSRGPFGSLHF. The chain combines TRBV28 with TRBJ1-6; D is ambiguous. V was cut by 5 bases and J by 15 bases, with 17 bases left in between. The germline V gene encodes CDR1 MDHEN and CDR2 SYDVKM. The length of the CDR3 is 13 residues.

This clonotype was counted between two and nine times. V and J are TRBV12-3 or TRBV12-4 and TRBJ2-4; 14 bases are a match to TRBD2. J gave up 4 bases and V 5 bases, and 7 bases lay outside the gene matches. CDR3 length: 17 amino acids. The CDR3 nucleotides read TGTGCCAGCAGTAACCCTGGACTAGCGGGGGGAAAAAACATTCAGTACTTC. It encodes CASSNPGLAGGKNIQYF.

The rearrangement joins TRBV28 to TRBJ2-2; 13 nucleotides align to TRBD2. Germline loops: CDR1 MDHEN, CDR2 SYDVKM. The CDR3 covers 16 residues. The junction had 4 bases not matched to a gene; V was cut back by 5 bases and J by 4 bases. The DNA of the CDR3 is TGTGCCAGCAGTGGACTAGCGGGAGCTAGCACCGGGGAGCTGTTTTTT. The encoded protein is CASSGLAGASTGELFF.

This clonotype showed up many times. The genes are TRBV5-1 and TRBJ1-4; D gene ambiguous. CDR1 is SGHRS and CDR2 is YFSETQ in the germline V gene. CDR3 length: 14 residues. The ends were cut back, 4 bases at V and 3 bases at J, with 10 bases in the middle. The CDR3 nucleotides read TGCGCCAGCAGCAAAACAAATCCTAATGAAAAACTGTTTTTT. Translation gives CASSKTNPNEKLFF.

The V call is TRBV5-1, the J call TRBJ2-5, with D unclear. With 0 bases removed from V and 5 bases from J, the gap between germline ends came to 8 bases. Germline-derived CDR1 and CDR2 are SGHRS and YFSETQ. CDR3 length: 13 residues. The CDR3 region has the DNA TGCGCCAGCAGCTTGGTTCTTTTGGAGACCCAGTACTTC. Translated, it gives CASSLVLLETQYF.

In DNA, the CDR3 is TGTGCCATCAGCACGGGCATCCTCTACGAGCAGTACTTC. Its translation is CAISTGILYEQYF. The chain has TRBV25-1 and TRBJ2-7; D unresolved. CDR1 is MGHDK, CDR2 SYGVNS, per germline. V lost 10 bases and J 3 bases, leaving 16 bases between the germline ends. This CDR3 comprises 13 residues.

This chain joins TRBV6-1 and TRBJ1-2; no clear D. Between the trimmed V and J ends, which lost 4 bases and 5 bases, there was a span of 14 bases. The CDR3 sequence is 14 residues long. Looked up from germline, CDR1 is MNHNS and CDR2 is SASEGT. CDR3 DNA: TGTGCCAGCAGTGCCCCTCCGGCAGTGTATGGCTACACCTTC. Protein sequence: CASSAPPAVYGYTF.

The J gene is TRBJ1-2, the V gene TRBV5-6, with 8 bases fitting TRBD1. This CDR3 is 15 amino acids long. In germline, CDR1 is SGHDT, CDR2 YYEEEE. With 4 bases clipped from V and 4 bases from J, the junction kept 9 bases outside the gene matches. CDR3 nucleotide sequence: TGTGCCAGCAGCCTTTCAGGGGGCGCCGGCTATGGCTACACCTTC. Its protein product is CASSLSGGAGYGYTF.

This clonotype has more than one count but fewer than ten. V usage is TRBV28 and J usage is TRBJ1-1; D gene uncertain. The germline gives CDR1 MDHEN, CDR2 SYDVKM. Trimming removed 6 bases at V and 1 base at J, with 18 bases between. The CDR3 consists of 16 residues. Here the CDR3 DNA reads TGTGCCAGCAGACTAGCTCTGATTGGCAAGAACACTGAAGCTTTCTTT. It is translated as CASRLALIGKNTEAFF.

The chain combines TRBV18 with TRBJ2-3, with 14 bases matching TRBD2. The CDR3 is 17 amino acids. Germline V gives CDR1 KGHSH, CDR2 LQKENI. The V and J ends lost 3 bases and 2 bases, in that order; junction bases with no gene match: 4. The CDR3 DNA follows: TGTGCCAGCTCACCTGGGACTAGCGGGAGTATCACAGATACGCAGTATTTT. This codes for CASSPGTSGSITDTQYF.

This clonotype was observed a few times. This chain links TRBV3-1 with TRBJ2-2; 9 nucleotides align to TRBD1. Germline V gene data show CDR1 as LGHDT and CDR2 as YNNKEL (reference sequence). With 5 bases clipped from V and 6 bases from J, the junction kept 10 bases outside the gene matches. CDR3 length equals 16 residues. The CDR3 reads CASSVRDRVMAGELFF. In DNA, the CDR3 is TGTGCCAGCAGCGTCCGGGACAGGGTCATGGCCGGGGAGCTGTTTTTT. The variable domain in full, completed from reference TRBV3-1 and TRBJ2-2, reads DTAVSQTPKYLVTQMGNDKSIKCEQNLGHDTMYWYKQDSKKFLKIMFSYNNKELIINETVPNRFSPKSPDKAHLNLHINSLELGDSAVYFCASSVRDRVMAGELFFGEGSRLTVL.